Below are 12 T cell receptor beta chains sequenced from a single sample in a study of technical replicates of blood from a handful of donors. Sequenced by immunoSEQ multiplex PCR; TCRdb stores in-frame clones only, minus some. This table holds approximately 76,000 clones, about 86% found once. Source material: PBMCs. The source is a human donor in good health. Some clones in this sample may be carry-over from other donors' samples.

The chain employs TRBV4-2 and TRBJ1-1; D not resolved. This CDR3 is built from 15 residues. V was shortened by 4 bases and J by 1 base, with 13 bases between the two germline ends. Germline CDR1 is LGHNA and CDR2 is YNFKEQ. The CDR3 sequence: CASSPSPPGNTEAFF. CDR3 sequence (DNA): TGTGCCAGCAGCCCTTCCCCACCGGGGAACACTGAAGCTTTCTTT.

The chain couples TRBV4-3 to TRBJ2-7, with 8 bases aligning to TRBD1. Losses at the gene ends were 0 bases for V and 7 bases for J; bases not matched to a gene: 14. The CDR3 has 17 residues. The V gene's germline CDR1 is LGHNA and CDR2 YSLEER. CDR3 sequence reads: CASSQEGWRQGTGEQYF. The CDR3 region has the DNA TGCGCCAGCAGCCAAGAGGGGTGGAGACAGGGGACGGGAGAGCAGTACTTC.

The chain combines TRBV27 with TRBJ2-2, with no clear D. This CDR3 has 14 residues. V gave up 3 bases and J gave up 6 bases, with 11 bases separating them. The V gene's germline CDR1 is MNHEY and CDR2 SMNVEV (reference sequence). This CDR3 reads CASSFRVQAGELFF. DNA of the CDR3: TGTGCCAGCAGTTTCCGGGTTCAAGCCGGGGAGCTGTTTTTT.

This clone came up once. The chain joins TRBV7-8 to TRBJ2-5; TRBD2 is a possible D gene (6 bases). With 3 bases removed from V and 0 bases from J, the gap between germline ends came to 8 bases. The CDR3 consists of 14 residues. Per the germline V gene, CDR1 is SGHVS and CDR2 is FQNEAQ. The CDR3 sequence: CASSFRGYQETQYF. DNA for the CDR3: TGTGCCAGCAGCTTCCGGGGGTACCAAGAGACCCAGTACTTC.

This clone was seen a single time. The rearrangement links TRBV2 to TRBJ1-2, with 8 bases matching TRBD1. V trimming: 2 bases; J trimming: 4 bases; junction bases outside the gene matches: 6. CDR3 size: 15 residues. Looked up from germline, CDR1 is SNHLY and CDR2 is FYNNEI. The CDR3: CASSESRGRFYGYTF. The CDR3 region has the DNA TGTGCCAGCAGTGAAAGCAGGGGGCGCTTCTATGGCTACACCTTC.

This clone appeared a few times. The chain joins TRBV5-6 to TRBJ2-5, with no clear D. Germline CDR1 and CDR2: SGHDT and YYEEEE. Trimming shortened V by 2 bases and J by 2 bases, and 4 bases separated the two germline ends. The CDR3 contains 12 residues. This CDR3 is CASSFLQETQYF. For the CDR3, the DNA is TGTGCCAGCAGCTTCCTACAAGAGACCCAGTACTTC.

This clone was seen more than once but under ten times. V gene TRBV7-2 combines with J gene TRBJ1-5; 10 nucleotides match TRBD1. This CDR3 spans 15 amino acids. V lost 5 bases and J lost 7; bases outside the gene matches: 8. Per germline, CDR1 SGHTA and CDR2 FQGNSA. The CDR3 protein is CASSPTRDRGQPQHF. The CDR3 nucleotides read TGTGCCAGCAGCCCGACCCGGGACAGGGGACAGCCCCAGCATTTT.

This sequence joins TRBV5-8 and TRBJ2-5, with 8 bases aligning to TRBD2. The CDR3 loop spans 14 amino acids. The ends lost 4 bases at V and 6 bases at J; junction bases unmatched: 8. Germline CDR1 is SGHTS and CDR2 is YDEGEE. The CDR3 spells CASSGGLAVQTQYF. The CDR3 bases are TGTGCCAGCAGCGGCGGACTAGCCGTTCAGACCCAGTACTTC. Full variable domain (missing parts from reference TRBV5-8 and TRBJ2-5): EAGVTQSPTHLIKTRGQQATLRCSPISGHTSVYWYQQALGLGLQFLLWYDEGEERNRGNFPPRFSGRQFPNYSSELNVNALELEDSALYLCASSGGLAVQTQYFGPGTRLLVL.

This rearrangement joins TRBV7-2 to TRBJ2-7; D remains unclear. Trimming cost V 6 bases and J 5 bases, with 11 bases left between them. Germline-derived CDR1 and CDR2 are SGHTA and FQGNSA. The CDR3 extends over 12 amino acids. In DNA form, the CDR3 reads TGTGCCAGCAGGGCGGTTACCAACGAGCAGTACTTC. This codes for CASRAVTNEQYF.

The CDR3 DNA follows: TGCGCCAGCACGACAGGGGAAGCCTCCTACGAGCAGTACTTC. Its translation is CASTTGEASYEQYF. This rearrangement joins TRBV5-1 to TRBJ2-7; 8 bases are a match to TRBD1. The length of the CDR3 is 14 residues. Per germline, CDR1 SGHRS and CDR2 YFSETQ. J was trimmed by 0 bases and V by 6 bases; bases with no gene match: 5.

The V gene is TRBV12-5, the J gene TRBJ2-1; 9 nucleotides align to TRBD2. CDR1 and CDR2 (germline): LGHNT, FRNRAP. With V trimmed by 9 bases and J by 5 bases, 8 bases remained unmatched. The length of the CDR3 is 14 residues. The DNA for the CDR3 is TGTGCTAGACCTCGACTAGCGGAGCACAATGAGCAGTTCTTC. Its protein is CARPRLAEHNEQFF.

The chain couples TRBV7-2 to TRBJ2-4, with D perhaps matching TRBD1 (7 bases). Trimming removed 6 bases from V and 6 bases from J, with 15 bases in between. The germline V gene has CDR1 SGHTA and CDR2 FQGNSA. The CDR3 has 14 residues. This CDR3 is CASRRTQGGNIQYF. DNA for the CDR3: TGTGCCAGCAGACGGACTCAGGGGGGAAACATTCAGTACTTC.